Listed here is a single T cell receptor (beta chain). Antigen: not known. This entry is derived from a study of response to subunit inactivated influenza vaccine. Notes on the study in general: With each seasonal influenza vaccination, the authors suggested, few new T cells are recruited.

TCRdb passed the RT-PCR reads through MiXCR, listing each CDR3 protein once. The top ten clones hold approximately 30% of a sample with approximately 170,000 distinct CDR3 sequences, roughly 14% of them seen once. The germline V gene encodes CDR1 SGHNT and CDR2 YYREEE (reference sequence). CDR3 length: 14 residues. Trimming shortened V by 0 bases and J by 5 bases, and 10 bases separated the two germline ends. This TCR was recovered from a man aged 45-60 years who received an inactivated influenza vaccine. The source material was CD8+ T cells sorted from PBMCs, sampled more than 4 days after vaccination. The chain links TRBV5-4 to TRBJ2-3; unclear D gene. Here the CDR3 reads CASSLAWGGDTQYF. The DNA for the CDR3 is TGTGCCAGCAGCTTGGCCTGGGGTGGAGATACGCAGTATTTT.